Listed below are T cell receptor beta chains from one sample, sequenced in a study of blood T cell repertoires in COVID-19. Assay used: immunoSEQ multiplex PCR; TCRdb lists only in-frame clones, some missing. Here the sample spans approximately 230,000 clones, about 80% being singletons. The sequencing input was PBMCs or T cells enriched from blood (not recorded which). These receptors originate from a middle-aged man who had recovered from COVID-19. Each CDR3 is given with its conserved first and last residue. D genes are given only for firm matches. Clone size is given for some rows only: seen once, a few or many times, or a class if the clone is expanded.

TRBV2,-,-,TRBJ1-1,CASSGQLSTEAFF,TGTGCCAGCAGCGGACAGCTGAGTACTGAAGCTTTCTTT
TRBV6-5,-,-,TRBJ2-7,CASVDRNYEQYF,TGTGCCAGCGTCGACAGGAACTACGAGCAGTACTTC
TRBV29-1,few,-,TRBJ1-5,CSVPGEGPGGQPQHF,TGCAGCGTGCCAGGGGAGGGCCCCGGAGGGCAGCCCCAGCATTTT
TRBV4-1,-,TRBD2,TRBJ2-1,CASSQDHSSGGARSYNEQFF,TGCGCCAGCAGCCAAGATCACTCTAGCGGGGGGGCCCGTTCCTACAATGAGCAGTTCTTC
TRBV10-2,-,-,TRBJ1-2,CASSEDRGYGYTF,TGCGCCAGCAGTGAGGACAGAGGCTATGGCTACACCTTC
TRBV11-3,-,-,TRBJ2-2,CASTGDLDTGELFF,TGTGCCAGCACGGGGGATTTGGACACCGGGGAGCTGTTTTTT
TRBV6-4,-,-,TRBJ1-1,CASSDQPGSTEAFF,TGTGCCAGCAGTGACCAGCCGGGGAGCACTGAAGCTTTCTTT
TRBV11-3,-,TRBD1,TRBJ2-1,CASSTPGQYNEQFF,TGTGCCAGCAGCACACCGGGACAGTACAATGAGCAGTTCTTC
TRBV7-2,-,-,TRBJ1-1,CASSEAANTEAFF,TGTGCCAGCAGCGAAGCCGCGAACACTGAAGCTTTCTTT
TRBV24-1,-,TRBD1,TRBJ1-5,CATSGAGQESNQPQHF,TGTGCCACCAGTGGCGCGGGACAGGAATCCAATCAGCCCCAGCATTTT
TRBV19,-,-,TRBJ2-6,CASKMTVSGANVLTF,TGTGCCAGTAAGATGACAGTCTCTGGGGCCAACGTCCTGACTTTC
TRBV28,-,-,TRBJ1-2,CASSFGGTPGYTF,TGTGCCAGCAGTTTCGGGGGAACCCCTGGCTACACCTTC
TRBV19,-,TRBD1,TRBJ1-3,CASRLDRASGNTIYF,TGTGCCAGTAGATTGGACAGGGCCTCGGGAAACACCATATATTTT
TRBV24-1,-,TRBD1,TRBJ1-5,CATGPGQGDQPQHF,TGTGCCACCGGGCCAGGACAGGGGGATCAGCCCCAGCATTTT
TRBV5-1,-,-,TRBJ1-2,CASSPEGGRGYTF,TGCGCCAGCAGCCCGGAGGGGGGGAGAGGCTACACCTTC
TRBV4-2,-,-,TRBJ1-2,CASSQASTANYGYTF,TGTGCCAGCAGCCAAGCCTCGACAGCTAACTATGGCTACACCTTC
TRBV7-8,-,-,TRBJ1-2,CASSLEGASNYGYTF,TGTGCCAGCAGCTTAGAAGGGGCGAGTAACTATGGCTACACCTTC
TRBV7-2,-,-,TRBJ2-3,CASSFYTDTQYF,TGTGCCAGCAGCTTCTACACAGATACGCAGTATTTT
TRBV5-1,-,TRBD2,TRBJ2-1,CASSLEPSGNEQFF,TGCGCCAGCAGCTTGGAGCCTAGCGGGAACGAGCAGTTCTTC
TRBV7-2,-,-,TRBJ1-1,CASSLQGRGPEAFF,TGTGCCAGCAGCTTACAGGGGAGAGGGCCTGAAGCTTTCTTT
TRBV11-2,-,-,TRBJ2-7,CASSLLVNEQYF,TGTGCCAGCAGCTTACTAGTGAACGAGCAGTACTTC
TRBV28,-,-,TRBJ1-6,CASSRTDSPLHF,TGTGCCAGCAGTCGGACAGACTCACCCCTCCACTTT
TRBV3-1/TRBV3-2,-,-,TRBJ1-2,CASSQAPGGEANYGYTF,TGTGCCAGCAGCCAAGCCCCCGGCGGGGAAGCTAACTATGGCTACACCTTC
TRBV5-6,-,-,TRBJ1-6,CASSLYGDSPLHF,TGTGCCAGCAGTCTTTACGGGGATTCACCCCTCCACTTT
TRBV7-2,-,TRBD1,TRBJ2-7,CASSLGSQQGAYEQYF,TGTGCCAGCAGCTTAGGATCCCAACAGGGGGCTTACGAGCAGTACTTC
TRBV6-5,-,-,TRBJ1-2,CASQMGPSFYSYTF,TGTGCCAGCCAGATGGGCCCTTCTTTCTATAGCTACACCTTC
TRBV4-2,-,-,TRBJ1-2,CASSSGLRGDGYTF,TGTGCCAGCAGCTCCGGACTGCGGGGAGATGGCTACACCTTC
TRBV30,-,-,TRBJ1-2,CAWSALGTEGYTF,TGTGCCTGGAGTGCCTTAGGCACGGAGGGCTACACCTTC
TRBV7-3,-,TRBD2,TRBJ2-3,CASSPIGRSDTQYF,TGTGCCAGCAGCCCGATCGGGAGGTCAGATACGCAGTATTTT
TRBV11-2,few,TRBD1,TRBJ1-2,CASSLTGVGYTF,TGTGCCAGCAGCTTAACAGGGGTCGGCTACACCTTC
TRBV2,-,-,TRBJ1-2,CASSVDRPLFRTF,TGTGCCAGCAGTGTAGACAGGCCCCTGTTTAGGACCTTC
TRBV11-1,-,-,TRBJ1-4,CASSLGTATNEKLFF,TGTGCCAGCAGCTTGGGTACAGCAACTAATGAAAAACTGTTTTTT
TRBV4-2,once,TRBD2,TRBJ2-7,CASSQQSGGASYEQYF,TGTGCCAGCAGCCAACAAAGCGGGGGGGCATCCTACGAGCAGTACTTC
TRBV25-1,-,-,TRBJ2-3,CASRDDTGTDTQYF,TGTGCCAGCAGAGACGATACGGGGACAGATACGCAGTATTTT
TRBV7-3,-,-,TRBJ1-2,CASSLGGYGYTF,TGTGCCAGCAGCTTGGGGGGCTATGGCTACACCTTC
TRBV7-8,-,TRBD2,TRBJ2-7,CASSRPPGGGPYEQYF,TGTGCCAGCAGCAGACCACCCGGGGGGGGCCCCTACGAGCAGTACTTC
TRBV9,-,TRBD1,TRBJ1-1,CASSVTGRNTEAFF,TGTGCCAGCAGCGTGACAGGGAGGAACACTGAAGCTTTCTTT
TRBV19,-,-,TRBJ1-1,CASSIGAGTEAFF,TGTGCCAGTAGTATCGGAGCGGGGACTGAAGCTTTCTTT
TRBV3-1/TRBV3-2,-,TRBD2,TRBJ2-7,CASSLRLAGQHEQYF,TGTGCCAGCAGCCTCAGACTAGCGGGTCAGCACGAGCAGTACTTC
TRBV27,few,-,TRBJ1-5,CASSPEGFSNQPQHF,TGTGCCAGCAGTCCGGAGGGATTTAGCAATCAGCCCCAGCATTTT
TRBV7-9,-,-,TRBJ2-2,CASTVGDTGELFF,TGTGCCAGCACGGTGGGAGACACCGGGGAGCTGTTTTTT
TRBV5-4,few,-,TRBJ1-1,CASSEQDEAFF,TGTGCCAGCAGCGAGCAGGATGAAGCTTTCTTT
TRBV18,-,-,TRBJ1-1,CASSPRKNATLNTEAFF,TGTGCCAGCTCACCACGGAAGAATGCGACACTGAACACTGAAGCTTTCTTT
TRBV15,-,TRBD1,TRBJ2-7,CATSRDLPGQGYEQYF,TGTGCCACCAGCAGGGACCTGCCGGGACAGGGCTACGAGCAGTACTTC
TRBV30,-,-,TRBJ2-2,CAWSVQGALYWARELFF,TGTGCCTGGAGTGTACAGGGAGCCTTGTACTGGGCCAGGGAGCTGTTTTTT
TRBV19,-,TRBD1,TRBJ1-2,CASSISMGQDYYGYTF,TGTGCCAGTAGTATCTCCATGGGACAGGACTACTATGGCTACACCTTC
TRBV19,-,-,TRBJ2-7,CASRRQDQSSYEQYF,TGTGCCAGTAGAAGACAGGACCAGAGCTCCTACGAGCAGTACTTC
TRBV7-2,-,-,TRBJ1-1,CASSIQGAEAFF,TGTGCCAGCAGCATACAGGGTGCTGAAGCTTTCTTT
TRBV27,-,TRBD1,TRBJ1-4,CASRKQGLRANEKLFF,TGTGCCAGCAGGAAACAGGGGCTCAGGGCTAATGAAAAACTGTTTTTT
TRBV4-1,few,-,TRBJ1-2,CASSTIGGTNYGYTF,TGCGCCAGCAGTACCATAGGGGGAACTAACTATGGCTACACCTTC
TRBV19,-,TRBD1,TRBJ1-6,CASSTPDRTYSPLHF,TGTGCCAGTAGTACCCCGGACAGGACCTATTCACCCCTCCACTTT
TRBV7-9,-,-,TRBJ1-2,CASSVERTF,TGTGCCAGCAGCGTAGAAAGGACTTTC
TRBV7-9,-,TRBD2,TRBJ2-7,CASSHRTSREQYF,TGTGCCAGCAGCCATAGGACTAGCCGCGAGCAGTACTTC
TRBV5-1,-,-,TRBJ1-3,CASSPDQWGNTIYF,TGCGCCAGCAGCCCAGATCAGTGGGGAAACACCATATATTTT
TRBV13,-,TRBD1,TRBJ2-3,CASSPRDSFTDTQYF,TGTGCCAGCAGCCCTCGGGACAGTTTCACAGATACGCAGTATTTT